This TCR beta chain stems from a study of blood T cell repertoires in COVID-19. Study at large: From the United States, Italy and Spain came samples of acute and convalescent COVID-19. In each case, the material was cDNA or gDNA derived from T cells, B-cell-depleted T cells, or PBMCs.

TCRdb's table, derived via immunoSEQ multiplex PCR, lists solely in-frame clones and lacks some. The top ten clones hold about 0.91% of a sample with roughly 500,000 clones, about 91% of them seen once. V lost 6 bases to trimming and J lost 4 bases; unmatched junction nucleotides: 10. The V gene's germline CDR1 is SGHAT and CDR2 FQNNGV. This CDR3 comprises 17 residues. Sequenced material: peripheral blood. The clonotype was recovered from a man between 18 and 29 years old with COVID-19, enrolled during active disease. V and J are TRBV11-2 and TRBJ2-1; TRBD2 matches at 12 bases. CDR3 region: CASRPSGRASGYNEQFF. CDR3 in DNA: TGTGCCAGCAGACCTAGCGGGAGGGCCTCGGGTTACAATGAGCAGTTCTTC.